Below, 17 T cell receptor beta chains from the same sample are listed, as sequenced in a study of blood T cell repertoires in COVID-19. The data were produced by immunoSEQ multiplex PCR, yet TCRdb's version contains in-frame clones alone and is incomplete. The table records about 49,000 clones, 84% of them present only once. What was sequenced was peripheral blood. The receptor set was obtained from a middle-aged man with acute or convalescent COVID-19.

The rearrangement links TRBV28 to TRBJ2-7; 8 bases agree with TRBD2. Germline V gives CDR1 MDHEN, CDR2 SYDVKM. The junction had 7 bases not matched to a gene; V was cut back by 6 bases and J by 3 bases. The CDR3 totals 14 residues. The CDR3 DNA follows: TGTGCCAGCAGCACTCCGGGACTAGGCTACGAGCAGTACTTC. Translated, it gives CASSTPGLGYEQYF. Drawing the rest from reference TRBV28 and TRBJ2-7, the complete variable domain is DVKVTQSSRYLVKRTGEKVFLECVQDMDHENMFWYRQDPGLGLRLIYFSYDVKMKEKGDIPEGYSVSREKKERFSLILESASTNQTSMYLCASSTPGLGYEQYFGPGTRLTVT.

The chain combines TRBV7-2 with TRBJ2-7; TRBD1 agrees at 7 bases. V trimming: 6 bases; J trimming: 1 base; junction bases outside the gene matches: 6. The CDR3 is made up of 14 amino acids. Germline V gene data show CDR1 as SGHTA and CDR2 as FQGNSA. The CDR3: CASRTTRGSYEQYF. CDR3 DNA sequence: TGTGCCAGCAGAACTACCAGGGGGTCCTACGAGCAGTACTTC. Filled out from reference TRBV7-2 and TRBJ2-7, the complete variable domain reads GAGVSQSPSNKVTEKGKDVELRCDPISGHTALYWYRQSLGQGLEFLIYFQGNSAPDKSGLPSDRFSAERTGGSVSTLTIQRTQQEDSAVYLCASRTTRGSYEQYFGPGTRLTVT.

V gene TRBV6-5 combines with J gene TRBJ1-5; D is unresolved. Germline V gene sequence: CDR1 MNHEY, CDR2 SVGAGI. The CDR3 is 13 residues long. Trimming shortened V by 6 bases and J by 0 bases, and 6 bases separated the two germline ends. CDR3 in DNA: TGTGCCAGCAGGGGGAGTAGCAATCAGCCCCAGCATTTT. Translated: CASRGSSNQPQHF.

This clone was seen only a few times. The chain carries TRBV10-1 and TRBJ2-1, with TRBD2 identical over 8 bases. V shed 3 bases, J shed 0 bases, and the junction held 13 bases outside the gene matches. The CDR3 has 19 residues. Germline assignment: CDR1 WNHNN and CDR2 SYGVQD (reference sequence). The CDR3 loop reads CASSEIVAGKSSSYNEQFF. Written as DNA, the CDR3 is TGCGCCAGCAGTGAAATCGTAGCGGGGAAATCGAGCTCCTACAATGAGCAGTTCTTC.

V is TRBV19 and J is TRBJ1-5, with D perhaps TRBD1 (6 bases). The V and J ends lost 2 bases and 7 bases respectively, with 21 bases between them. CDR1 and CDR2 from the germline V gene are LNHDA and SQIVND (reference sequence). The CDR3 totals 17 residues. The CDR3 DNA reads as TGTGCCAGTAGTATAAGCCTAGCGGGGGGGGCCGGGCAGCCCCAGCATTTT. As protein: CASSISLAGGAGQPQHF.

The gene calls are TRBV6-6 and TRBJ2-1, with D perhaps matching TRBD2 (6 bases). Germline assignment: CDR1 MNHNY and CDR2 SVGAGI (reference sequence). The length of the CDR3 is 16 residues. V shed 1 base and J shed 0 bases, with 10 bases lying between them. The CDR3: CASSYFRDFSYNEQFF. In nucleotides, the CDR3 is TGTGCCAGCAGTTACTTCCGGGACTTCTCCTACAATGAGCAGTTCTTC.

This rearrangement joins TRBV18 to TRBJ1-1; no reliable D call. The V end lost 2 bases, the J end lost 0 bases, and 4 bases lay between the germline ends. CDR1 is KGHSH, CDR2 LQKENI, per germline. The CDR3 has 13 residues. The CDR3 sequence: CASSPSLNTEAFF. CDR3 nucleotides: TGTGCCAGCTCACCAAGCCTGAACACTGAAGCTTTCTTT.

This chain joins TRBV6-5 and TRBJ1-2; TRBD1 agrees at 9 bases. The CDR3 is made up of 12 amino acids. Per the germline V gene, CDR1 is MNHEY and CDR2 is SVGAGI. The ends lost 7 bases at V and 7 bases at J; junction bases unmatched: 4. In nucleotides, the CDR3 is TGTGCCAGCACTAGACAGGGGGGTGGCTACACCTTC. Translation: CASTRQGGGYTF.

The count of this clone is one. This chain links TRBV28 with TRBJ1-4; TRBD1 might be the D (6 bases). V gave up 4 bases and J gave up 10 bases, with 16 bases separating them. The CDR3 sequence is 14 residues long. Germline V lookup: CDR1 MDHEN, CDR2 SYDVKM. This CDR3 is CASSSSGAIGKLFF. CDR3 in DNA: TGTGCCAGCAGTTCTTCAGGGGCGATTGGAAAACTGTTTTTT.

The V and J genes are TRBV24-1 and TRBJ2-7; 11 nucleotides line up with TRBD1. The germline V gene has CDR1 KGHDR and CDR2 SFDVKD. CDR3 length: 15 residues. V was clipped by 3 bases and J by 8 bases; unmatched bases: 8. The CDR3 loop is CATSDLRDRGLKQYF. The CDR3 nucleotides read TGTGCCACCAGTGATCTCCGGGACAGGGGGTTGAAGCAGTACTTC.

The chain couples TRBV6-1 to TRBJ2-2, with D maybe TRBD2 (5 bases). Germline CDR1 and CDR2: MNHNS and SASEGT. Trimming shortened V by 2 bases and J by 4 bases, and 11 bases separated the two germline ends. The CDR3 extends over 15 amino acids. Here the CDR3 DNA reads TGTGCCAGCAGTGAAATCGGGGTCTTCACCGGGGAGCTGTTTTTT. Translating it yields CASSEIGVFTGELFF.

This chain joins TRBV25-1 and TRBJ1-6, with 8 bases lining up with TRBD1. The CDR3 is 14 amino acids. Per the germline V gene, CDR1 is MGHDK and CDR2 is SYGVNS. V lost 10 bases and J lost 9; bases outside the gene matches: 11. DNA for the CDR3: TGTGCCACCGAAATCGCAGGGGGCGGTTCACCCCTCCACTTT. The encoded protein is CATEIAGGGSPLHF.

This clone was picked up one time. V is TRBV24-1 and J is TRBJ1-5; D is ambiguous. Looked up from germline, CDR1 is KGHDR and CDR2 is SFDVKD. The CDR3 sequence is 12 residues long. V lost 2 bases and J lost 4, with 2 bases in between. CDR3 nucleotides: TGTGCCACCAGTGATTCTAATCAGCCCCAGCATTTT. This translates into CATSDSNQPQHF.

The V call is TRBV24-1, the J call TRBJ2-1; 8 nucleotides agree with TRBD1. The length of the CDR3 is 16 residues. CDR1 and CDR2 from the germline V gene are KGHDR and SFDVKD. Trimming took 4 bases from V and 12 from J; bases not matched to a gene: 16. As DNA, the CDR3 is TGTGCCACCAGTGACCCCAGGGACAGGTTTAAGGCTGGGCAGTTCTTC. As protein: CATSDPRDRFKAGQFF.

The V gene is TRBV28, the J gene TRBJ1-5; D is ambiguous. The V end lost 2 bases, the J end lost 7 bases, and 15 bases lay between the germline ends. This CDR3 is built from 15 residues. CDR1 is MDHEN and CDR2 is SYDVKM in the germline V gene. The CDR3 loop reads CASSLGGGPVQPQHF. The CDR3 DNA follows: TGTGCCAGCAGTTTAGGTGGCGGTCCCGTACAGCCCCAGCATTTT.

This sequence joins TRBV29-1 and TRBJ2-4; 10 bases match TRBD1. Germline lookup yields CDR1 SQVTM and CDR2 ANQGSEA. The CDR3 length is 13 residues. The V segment lost 7 bases and the J segment 6 bases; nucleotides outside the gene matches: 6. CDR3 coding DNA: TGCAGCGCCTCCGGGACAGGGGTAAACATTCAGTACTTC. Protein sequence: CSASGTGVNIQYF.

This rearrangement joins TRBV7-2 to TRBJ1-6; no definite D call. CDR1 and CDR2 (germline): SGHTA, FQGNSA. The CDR3 is 12 amino acids. The V and J ends lost 6 bases and 14 bases respectively, with 14 bases between them. As DNA, the CDR3 is TGTGCCAGCAGTCCACGGACGGGGACCCTCCACTTT. This codes for CASSPRTGTLHF.